This TCR beta chain appears in the sequencing data of a study of T cell responses to AZD1222 COVID-19 vaccine. Notes on the study in general: Variant regions that are unmutated are reportedly the target of nearly half of spike-specific TCRs. Baseline seropositivity characterized only six AZD1222 recipients. Samples come after the peak T cell response, not at day 14. Elevations in Spike-specific TCR breadth and depth followed administration of two AZD1222 doses.

Profiling relied on immunoSEQ multiplex PCR, and the TCRdb table lists in-frame clones only, not all of them. Of roughly 140,000 clones detected, 75% to 85% appear once; the ten largest clones hold around 4.1%. The CDR3 loop spans 14 amino acids. The germline CDR1 and CDR2 sequences are LNHNV and YYDKDF (reference sequence). Deletions cut 1 base from V and 4 bases from J, with 7 bases between. This clone was seen only once. No antigen is known for it. This sequence was found in an adult in good health. The sequencing here drew on peripheral blood, taken on day 0 of MenACWY control vaccination. This sequence joins TRBV15 and TRBJ2-2, with D perhaps assigned TRBD1 or TRBD2 (5 bases each). This CDR3 reads CATSRGGGTGELFF. The CDR3 DNA sequence: TGTGCCACCAGCAGAGGTGGGGGCACCGGGGAGCTGTTTTTT.